These 18 T cell receptor beta chains came from one sample sequenced in a study of blood T cells in healthy people across ages (dated by TCRdb to about 2015). The protocol used for the library was 5' RACE. Sequencing was carried out with an Illumina HiSeq 2500. A second PCR of roughly 6 to 11 cycles was performed with a sample-barcoded 5' primer and a J-beta primer mix. The public sequencing data were trimmed at Q25 with fastp and processed into clonotypes with MiXCR by TCRdb, which kept only in-frame beta chains. Each CDR3 protein appears once, grouped with its most common genes and DNA. The sample table records 800,000 or so distinct CDR3 sequences; around 50% of these occur just once. The ten biggest clones cover approximately 18% of the sample. What was sequenced was blood. The source of these receptors is a man aged 80 or over in good health.

The chain combines TRBV25-1 with TRBJ2-7; D is perhaps TRBD2 (6 bases). The CDR3 extends over 14 amino acids. Looked up from germline, CDR1 is MGHDK and CDR2 is SYGVNS. Trimming pared 1 base from V and 5 bases from J, leaving 12 bases between. The CDR3 nucleotides are TGTGCCAGCAGTGAATGCGGGGAAGCCCACGAGCAGTACTTC. Protein: CASSECGEAHEQYF.

The chain employs TRBV20-1 and TRBJ2-1, with 10 bases lining up with TRBD2. V shed 6 bases, J shed 9 bases, and the junction held 11 bases outside the gene matches. The CDR3 is 14 amino acids. The germline CDR1 and CDR2 sequences are DFQATT and SNEGSKA (reference sequence). CDR3 nucleotides: TGCAGTGCACAGAAGCGGGAGGGCCTTGTTGAGCAGTTCTTC. This gives the protein CSAQKREGLVEQFF.

The table lists this clonotype with a count of one. The V call is TRBV6-6, the J call TRBJ1-5; 8 nucleotides agree with TRBD1. The germline V gene encodes CDR1 MNHNY and CDR2 SVGAGI (reference sequence). V lost 8 bases, J lost 15 bases, and 9 bases stayed unmatched. The CDR3 sequence is 11 residues long. For the CDR3, the DNA is TGTGCCAGCTCAGAAGGGACAGGCGGGCATTTT. Protein: CASSEGTGGHF.

The genes are TRBV5-1 and TRBJ1-6; 7 nucleotides align to TRBD1. Per germline, CDR1 SGHRS and CDR2 YFSETQ. CDR3 length equals 16 residues. After removal of 0 bases from V and 9 bases from J, the junction contained 9 bases not matched to a gene. The chain's CDR3 is CASSLELRTGGSPLHF. CDR3 sequence (DNA): TGCGCCAGCAGCTTGGAATTAAGGACAGGAGGTTCACCCCTCCACTTT.

The chain carries TRBV24-1 and TRBJ2-5; D may match TRBD1 or TRBD2 (5 bases each). Germline CDR1 is KGHDR and CDR2 is SFDVKD. This CDR3 contains 15 residues. The V end was cut by 8 bases, the J end by 11 bases, with 26 bases between. The CDR3 region has the DNA TGTGCCACCACCAGGGTCGGGGCTTCCAACAATGAGCAGTACTTC. This gives the protein CATTRVGASNNEQYF.

This clonotype was observed a handful of times. J is TRBJ1-4 and V is TRBV12-3 or TRBV12-4; 10 nucleotides align to TRBD1. This CDR3 has 17 amino acids. V was clipped by 3 bases and J by 4 bases; unmatched bases: 8. The CDR3 DNA sequence: TGTGCCAGCAGTTTCGGGGACAGGGGCCCTTTTAATGAAAAACTGTTTTTT. This sequence encodes CASSFGDRGPFNEKLFF.

In DNA, the CDR3 is TGCAGCGTTAGGAAGACAGGGGAAGAGACCCAGTTCTTC. Translating gives CSVRKTGEETQFF. The chain employs TRBV29-1 and TRBJ2-5, with TRBD1 matching over 8 bases. Gene TRBJ2-1 matches the end of the DNA better, so the J call may be wrong. The CDR3 covers 13 residues. Germline loops: CDR1 SQVTM, CDR2 ANQGSEA.

This clonotype was seen a single time. One junction end disagrees with the germline gene, perhaps due to a read error. The chain couples TRBV6-2 or TRBV6-3 to TRBJ2-2; weak D call: TRBD2 (6 bases). In germline, CDR1 is MNHEY, CDR2 SVGEGT. The CDR3 covers 15 residues. For the CDR3, the DNA is TGTGTCAGCAGTTACAGATCGGGAGTAACCGGGGAGCTGTTTTTT. This translates into CVSSYRSGVTGELFF.

The chain links TRBV2 to TRBJ2-3, with 12 bases lining up with TRBD2. Germline CDR1 reads SNHLY; CDR2 reads FYNNEI. CDR3 length: 15 amino acids. V dropped 6 bases and J dropped 6; count of bases not matched to a gene: 7. The CDR3 DNA sequence: TGTGCCAGCAGCAGACTAGCGGGAGACGTGGATACGCAGTATTTT. Translating gives CASSRLAGDVDTQYF.

CDR3 coding DNA: TGTGCCAGCCGGGCCGCCTACGAGCAGTACTTC. Amino acids: CASRAAYEQYF. This chain joins TRBV2 and TRBJ2-7; no firm D call. V was pared by 8 bases and J by 2 bases, with 7 bases between. Per germline, CDR1 SNHLY and CDR2 FYNNEI. CDR3 length equals 11 residues. Based on the CDR3 plus reference TRBV2 and TRBJ2-7, the full variable domain is EPEVTQTPSHQVTQMGQEVILRCVPISNHLYFYWYRQILGQKVEFLVSFYNNEISEKSEIFDDQFSVERPDGSNFTLKIRSTKLEDSAMYFCASRAAYEQYFGPGTRLTVT.

This clonotype has only a few counts. J is TRBJ2-1 and V is TRBV20-1; D is tentatively TRBD1 or TRBD2 (5 bases each). CDR3 length: 15 amino acids. Deletions cut 4 bases from V and 2 bases from J, with 15 bases between. Germline V gene data show CDR1 as DFQATT and CDR2 as SNEGSKA (reference sequence). The DNA for the CDR3 is TGCAGTGCTACCCCGGGACCTAAGCCCTACAATGAGCAGTTCTTC. The encoded protein is CSATPGPKPYNEQFF.

On this clonotype: Since a much larger clone is just one base distant, this may be a read error. The V and J genes are TRBV4-2 and TRBJ2-3, with 7 positions matching TRBD2. The V and J ends lost 4 bases and 2 bases, in that order; junction bases with no gene match: 9. CDR3 size: 16 residues. The germline V gene encodes CDR1 LGHNA and CDR2 YNFKEQ. CDR3 protein: CASSPRLAVNTDTQYF. The CDR3, as DNA: TGTGCCAGCAGCCCCAGGCTAGCGGTAAACACAGATACGCAGTATTTT.

The J gene is TRBJ2-1, the V gene TRBV4-3; 7 positions agree with TRBD2. The ends lost 3 bases at V and 1 base at J; junction bases unmatched: 9. CDR3 length: 17 amino acids. Germline V gene lookup returns CDR1 LGHNA and CDR2 YSLEER. CDR3: CASSQEKGGSSYNEQFF. The CDR3 DNA reads TGCGCCAGCAGCCAGGAAAAGGGCGGGAGTTCCTACAATGAGCAGTTCTTC.

This chain uses TRBV14 with TRBJ1-1; no reliable D call. Trimming left V 0 bases short and J 0 bases short, with 5 bases between. Germline CDR1 is SGHDN and CDR2 is FVKESK. This CDR3 contains 14 residues. The CDR3 bases are TGTGCCAGCAGCCAAGAGTTGGTGAACACTGAAGCTTTCTTT. Translation: CASSQELVNTEAFF.

This clonotype has only one observation. The chain joins TRBV6-1 to TRBJ2-7; D ambiguous. The CDR3 runs to 13 residues. Between the trimmed V and J ends, which lost 2 bases and 0 bases, there was a span of 5 bases. Germline CDR1 and CDR2: MNHNS and SASEGT. The CDR3 DNA sequence: TGTGCCAGCAGTGAAACATACTCCTACGAGCAGTACTTC. Protein sequence: CASSETYSYEQYF.

V gene TRBV29-1 combines with J gene TRBJ2-1; 12 bases agree with TRBD2. The CDR3 totals 17 residues. The germline gives CDR1 SQVTM, CDR2 ANQGSEA. V shed 3 bases, J shed 7 bases, and the junction held 13 bases outside the gene matches. In DNA form, the CDR3 reads TGCAGCGTTGATCTTTTGCTAGCGGGAGGGTTGGGGAATGAGCAGTTCTTC. Translation: CSVDLLLAGGLGNEQFF.

This clonotype appeared a few times. The CDR3 sequence: CASSRLEGGVPYEQYF. The DNA of the CDR3 is TGTGCCAGCAGCCGGCTGGAGGGGGGTGTGCCCTACGAGCAGTACTTC. The V call is TRBV27, the J call TRBJ2-7, with D perhaps matching TRBD1 or TRBD2 (6 bases each). The V gene lost 6 bases and the J gene lost 2 bases, with 20 bases spanning the gap. The length of the CDR3 is 16 residues. Germline V gene lookup returns CDR1 MNHEY and CDR2 SMNVEV (reference sequence).

The chain has TRBV7-2 and TRBJ2-7; 12 bases map to TRBD2. The CDR3 runs 16 residues. Unmatched junction bases numbered 5, after V lost 3 bases and J lost 2 bases. Germline CDR1 reads SGHTA; CDR2 reads FQGNSA. The CDR3 spells CASSFLAGGNPYEQYF. The CDR3, as DNA: TGTGCCAGCAGCTTCCTAGCGGGGGGGAATCCCTACGAGCAGTACTTC. Full variable domain (rest looked up from reference TRBV7-2 and TRBJ2-7): GAGVSQSPSNKVTEKGKDVELRCDPISGHTALYWYRQSLGQGLEFLIYFQGNSAPDKSGLPSDRFSAERTGGSVSTLTIQRTQQEDSAVYLCASSFLAGGNPYEQYFGPGTRLTVT.